This TCR beta chain was documented in a study of T cells in Graves' hyperthyroidism and ophthalmopathy. The CDR3 spans 13 residues. After removal of 7 bases from V and 4 bases from J, the junction contained 6 bases not matched to a gene. Germline assignment: CDR1 SNHLY and CDR2 FYNNEI. RNA transcripts served as the template for amplifying TCR beta CDR3 regions. The study used the HTBI primer set for a first-round RT-PCR of the TCR CDR3. TCRdb reprocessed the multiplex PCR reads via MiXCR and lists one record per CDR3 protein. The sample has 350,000 to 450,000 distinct CDR3 sequences; approximately 18% are singletons. Patients aged 18 to 65 had newly diagnosed hyperthyroidism lasting under 2 months. As for this clonotype: What it binds is unknown.

Findings and limits, study-wide: Blood also held most thyroid clonotypes expanded beyond 0.001. For ophthalmopathy, model prediction preceded onset by a median about 6 months. Ophthalmopathy and stable hyperthyroidism were told apart by a 13 V-J model.

This sequence originates from a woman younger than 45 with Graves' hyperthyroidism that later progressed to Graves' ophthalmopathy. Specimen: blood. This rearrangement joins TRBV2 to TRBJ1-1, with TRBD1 matching over 7 bases. CDR3: CASIETGRTEAFF. CDR3 DNA sequence: TGTGCCAGCATTGAGACAGGGCGCACTGAAGCTTTCTTT.